This is a list of T cell receptor beta chains from one sample in a study of lymphopenia after photon versus proton radiotherapy. Assay used: immunoSEQ multiplex PCR; TCRdb lists only in-frame clones, some missing. Of 15,000 or so clones in the sample, approximately 83% were seen once. The source material was peripheral blood, sampled from a patient treated with photon-based radiotherapy. These TCRs come from a man between 45 and 60 years old with gastric cancer. The conserved cysteine and the conserved F or W are not part of the CDR3 here.

cdr3_length	v_call	j_call	cdr3_aa
11	TRBV4-1	TRBJ1-5	ASSQASNQPQH
8	TRBV30	TRBJ1-1	AWSAGRAF
14	TRBV27	TRBJ2-6	ASSLVSGAGANVLT
15	TRBV18	TRBJ2-3	ATSGRKGGHDTDTQY
16	TRBV18	TRBJ2-2	ASSFGLAGNRGTGELF
13	TRBV11-3	TRBJ1-5	ASSHGQGRNQPQH
13	TRBV9	TRBJ2-1	ASSVSGPSYNEQF
13	TRBV11-2	TRBJ1-5	ASSLGQLSNQPQH
11	TRBV6-1	TRBJ2-5	ASGTSGGETQY
14	TRBV30	TRBJ1-5	AWSAETSWGSQPQH
13	TRBV19	TRBJ1-6	ASSMRGQGASPLH
13	TRBV11-3	TRBJ1-1	ASSLGGSGDTEAF
14	TRBV15	TRBJ2-7	ATSRDEGGGPYEQY
13	TRBV11-2	TRBJ1-6	ASSPTEKGISPLH
15	TRBV12-2	TRBJ2-3	ASRAPAARGGTDTQY
13	TRBV9	TRBJ1-2	ASSVDQQGTYGYT
11	TRBV19	TRBJ1-6	ASSTRVDSPLH
13	TRBV18	TRBJ1-6	ASSISGVSDSPLH
11	TRBV30	TRBJ1-6	AWTPGFNSPLH
12	TRBV11-3	TRBJ2-2	ASSSGQGFGELF
10	TRBV5-1	TRBJ2-1	ASSPEQREQF
13	TRBV6-4	TRBJ2-3	ASSLAGGSTDTQY
13	TRBV4-3	TRBJ1-1	ASSSQGPENTEAF
13	TRBV7-9	TRBJ2-5	ASSWWGGVQETQY
13	TRBV21-1	TRBJ1-1	ASSKGEGEGTEAF
13	TRBV10-3	TRBJ1-3	AITKDRVTGNTIY
13	TRBV19	TRBJ1-6	ASRSPGQRNSPLH
13	TRBV7-3	TRBJ2-1	ASSSGLAGYNEQF
13	TRBV18	TRBJ2-3	ASSPQQGVVDTQY
13	TRBV5-4	TRBJ2-3	ASRRTSGSTDTQY
14	TRBV18	TRBJ2-5	ASSPPLRDQTETQY
14	TRBV9	TRBJ2-3	ASSVDSLAVTDTQY
12	TRBV7-2	TRBJ2-4	ASSPGGTKNIQY
14	TRBV27	TRBJ1-5	ASSAGTGRGSRPQH
13	TRBV7-2	TRBJ2-7	ASSFNRARSSEQY
12	TRBV5-1	TRBJ2-7	ASSQDRVAGEQY
13	TRBV7-9	TRBJ1-6	ASSLGGSYNSPLH
10	TRBV25-1	TRBJ2-2	ASWGGTGELF
12	TRBV2	TRBJ2-3	ASSETWGADTQY
11	TRBV13	TRBJ1-1	ASSSTGYTEAF
9	TRBV6-6	TRBJ1-4	ASSPREKLF
11	TRBV29-1	TRBJ2-3	SVRVSLTDTQY
14	TRBV5-1	TRBJ2-3	ASTPEPFGASDTQY
12	TRBV4-1	TRBJ2-5	ASSWGGSKETQY
11	TRBV30	TRBJ1-5	AWSVVQNQPQH
9	TRBV7-6	TRBJ2-5	ASSPQETQY
11	TRBV5-8	TRBJ1-2	ASSKQVNYGYT
15	TRBV5-1	TRBJ2-6	ASSPGTDPQGANVLT
11	TRBV11-1	TRBJ1-1	ASSSQGNTEAF
11	TRBV7-7	TRBJ1-5	ASSLDRGQPQH
11	TRBV2	TRBJ1-6	ASSPGANSPLH
10	TRBV15	TRBJ2-7	ATSRDRNEQY
15	TRBV7-6	TRBJ1-1	ASSLVSYRDAHTEAF
11	TRBV6-5	TRBJ2-3	ASSRDGTDTQY
12	TRBV2	TRBJ2-3	ASTYGGNRDTQY
12	TRBV5-1	TRBJ2-1	ASSDPFPYNEQF
12	TRBV6-1	TRBJ1-2	ASSENRGAYGYT